A single sample is the source of the 8 T cell receptor beta chains below, sequenced in a study of radiotherapy plus CTLA-4 blockade in lung cancer. Profiled with immunoSEQ multiplex PCR; TCRdb holds only in-frame clones, not every one. The sample consists of roughly 120,000 clones, about four fifths of them appearing once. This material consisted of peripheral blood, taken from a patient treated with radiotherapy plus ipilimumab. These receptors all stem from a human donor with non-small cell lung cancer who had a partial response to radiotherapy plus ipilimumab.

The chain links TRBV5-6 to TRBJ1-1; maybe TRBD1 (6 bases). The germline gives CDR1 SGHDT, CDR2 YYEEEE. The CDR3 extends over 14 amino acids. Trimming pared 3 bases from V and 1 base from J, leaving 10 bases between. The CDR3 DNA reads as TGTGCCAGCAGCTCAGGGGCTCGGAACACTGAAGCTTTCTTT. This sequence encodes CASSSGARNTEAFF.

The V call is TRBV6-4, the J call TRBJ1-2, with 10 bases fitting TRBD1. V shed 3 bases, J shed 5 bases, and the junction held 6 bases outside the gene matches. The CDR3 is made up of 15 amino acids. Germline CDR1 MRHNA, CDR2 SNTAGT. The CDR3 loop reads CASSETGGDMYGYTF. CDR3 bases: TGTGCCAGCAGTGAGACAGGGGGCGACATGTATGGCTACACCTTC.

V usage is TRBV7-2 and J usage is TRBJ2-1, with TRBD1 matching 8 bases. Germline trimming cut 5 bases from V and 0 bases from J; bases unmatched to any gene: 3. The CDR3 consists of 15 residues. From germline, CDR1 is SGHTA and CDR2 FQGNSA. The chain's CDR3 is CASSLDRGSYNEQFF. The CDR3 nucleotides are TGTGCCAGCAGCCTCGACAGGGGCTCCTACAATGAGCAGTTCTTC.

The V and J genes are TRBV6-6 and TRBJ1-1, with 8 bases that match TRBD1. The junction had 8 bases not matched to a gene; V was cut back by 9 bases and J by 2 bases. CDR1 MNHNY and CDR2 SVGAGI come from the germline V gene (reference sequence). The CDR3 is 14 residues long. The CDR3 protein is CASSVQGANTEAFF. DNA for the CDR3: TGTGCCAGTTCTGTCCAGGGGGCCAACACTGAAGCTTTCTTT.

CDR3 bases: TGCGCCAGCAGCCTAGGGACTAGCTATGGCCATGAGCAGTTCTTC. It encodes CASSLGTSYGHEQFF. This chain joins TRBV4-1 and TRBJ2-1, with 9 positions matching TRBD2. V dropped 4 bases and J dropped 8; count of bases not matched to a gene: 9. The CDR3 has 15 residues. Germline CDR1 reads MGHRA; CDR2 reads YSYEKL.

The rearrangement links TRBV5-1 to TRBJ2-4, with 7 bases fitting TRBD2. CDR1 is SGHRS and CDR2 is YFSETQ in the germline V gene. V lost 0 bases and J lost 1; bases outside the gene matches: 4. This CDR3 contains 16 residues. CDR3: CASSLEVGGAKNIQYF. The DNA for the CDR3 is TGCGCCAGCAGCTTGGAGGTGGGAGGGGCCAAAAACATTCAGTACTTC. The full variable domain, with the rest looked up from reference TRBV5-1 and TRBJ2-4, is KAGVTQTPRYLIKTRGQQVTLSCSPISGHRSVSWYQQTPGQGLQFLFEYFSETQRNKGNFPGRFSGRQFSNSRSEMNVSTLELGDSALYLCASSLEVGGAKNIQYFGAGTRLSVL.

CDR3 protein: CSSSLAAWGETQYF. CDR3 coding DNA: TGCAGCTCGAGTTTAGCGGCCTGGGGAGAGACCCAGTACTTC. The chain uses TRBV29-1 and TRBJ2-5; D is possibly TRBD2 (6 bases). Looked up from germline, CDR1 is SQVTM and CDR2 is ANQGSEA. Trimming stripped 8 bases from V and 4 bases from J, with 20 bases between. The CDR3 extends over 14 amino acids.

This clone was recorded only once. The CDR3 loop reads CASSPEGVREKLFF. The CDR3 nucleotides read TGCGCCAGCAGCCCTGAAGGGGTACGGGAAAAACTGTTTTTT. This sequence joins TRBV5-1 and TRBJ1-4; D may be TRBD1 (5 bases). V dropped 4 bases and J dropped 8 bases, with 15 bases sitting between them. The CDR3 covers 14 residues. Germline CDR1 SGHRS, CDR2 YFSETQ.